A selection of T cell receptor beta chains follows, all from one sample in a study of blood T cell repertoires in COVID-19. The assay was immunoSEQ multiplex PCR, and TCRdb's table has in-frame clones only and misses some. The table shows fewer than 85,000 clones, with around three quarters occurring only once. The sample was peripheral blood. These receptors were collected from a woman of 80 years or more with active or convalescent COVID-19. CDR3s include the opening cysteine and the closing phenylalanine or tryptophan. D genes are given only for firm matches. A clone size is listed for some rows: how often the clone was seen (once, few, many), or a class if it is expanded.

cdr3_length d_call j_call clone_size v_call cdr3_aa cdr3_nt
13 - TRBJ2-7 - TRBV11-2 CASSSGEGYEQYF TGTGCCAGCAGCTCGGGAGAGGGTTACGAGCAGTACTTC
14 - TRBJ2-1 - TRBV7-2 CASSNSAGYNEQFF TGTGCCAGCAGCAACAGTGCGGGGTACAATGAGCAGTTCTTC
16 - TRBJ2-2 - TRBV9 CASSVADRSYTGELFF TGTGCCAGCAGCGTAGCTGACAGGTCCTACACCGGGGAGCTGTTTTTT
16 TRBD1 TRBJ2-7 - TRBV5-6 CASSLWTGWQRGEQYF TGTGCCAGCAGCCTTTGGACAGGGTGGCAGCGAGGCGAGCAGTACTTC
15 - TRBJ2-7 - TRBV15 CATSRARGSSYEQYF TGTGCCACCAGCAGAGCTCGGGGAAGCTCCTACGAGCAGTACTTC
11 TRBD1 TRBJ2-7 - TRBV30 CAWGGQYEQYF TGTGCCTGGGGGGGACAGTACGAGCAGTACTTC
17 TRBD1 TRBJ2-3 - TRBV3-1/TRBV3-2 CASSQGLGQGVRGTQYF TGTGCCAGCAGCCAAGGCCTGGGACAGGGGGTCCGGGGTACGCAGTATTTT
13 - TRBJ1-1 - TRBV30 CACQGIPNTEAFF TGTGCCTGCCAGGGGATTCCGAACACTGAAGCTTTCTTT
15 - TRBJ2-5 - TRBV5-4 CASSLVGAHQETQYF TGTGCCAGCAGCTTGGTGGGGGCTCACCAAGAGACCCAGTACTTC
15 - TRBJ2-5 - TRBV30 CAWRGLGQPQETQYF TGTGCCTGGAGGGGCCTTGGACAGCCCCAAGAGACCCAGTACTTC
18 TRBD1 TRBJ1-3 - TRBV9 CASSAEEEGASTGNTIYF TGTGCCAGCAGCGCCGAGGAGGAGGGGGCATCAACTGGAAACACCATATATTTT
13 - TRBJ1-1 - TRBV7-9 CASSLAAVGEAFF TGTGCCAGCAGCTTAGCGGCGGTCGGGGAAGCTTTCTTT
13 TRBD2 TRBJ2-7 - TRBV6-2/TRBV6-3 CASSYGTTYEQYF TGTGCCAGCAGTTACGGGACTACCTACGAGCAGTACTTC
15 - TRBJ1-5 - TRBV19 CASSIARGGNQPQHF TGTGCCAGTAGTATCGCCAGGGGAGGCAATCAGCCCCAGCATTTT
15 TRBD2 TRBJ2-1 - TRBV6-5 CASSDGGGPYNEQFF TGTGCCAGCAGCGACGGGGGGGGCCCCTACAATGAGCAGTTCTTC
17 TRBD2 TRBJ2-3 - TRBV4-2 CASSQRNSGGGADTQYF TGTGCCAGCAGCCAACGGAATAGCGGGGGGGGTGCAGATACGCAGTATTTT
19 TRBD1 TRBJ2-2 - TRBV7-8 CASSSYRIPGQGRAGELFF TGTGCCAGCAGCTCCTACCGGATACCGGGACAGGGTAGGGCCGGGGAGCTGTTTTTT
16 - TRBJ2-2 few TRBV4-1 CASSAPGRSATGELFF TGCGCCAGCAGCGCCCCAGGGAGGTCGGCCACCGGGGAGCTGTTTTTT
14 TRBD2 TRBJ2-3 once TRBV5-1 CASSQGLAGNTQYF TGCGCCAGCAGCCAGGGACTAGCTGGGAATACGCAGTATTTT
13 - TRBJ1-6 - TRBV5-4 CASSLGRNSPLHF TGTGCCAGCAGCTTGGGGCGGAATTCACCCCTCCACTTT
13 - TRBJ2-3 - TRBV11-3 CASSFQVTDTQYF TGTGCCAGCAGCTTCCAGGTCACAGATACGCAGTATTTT
16 TRBD1 TRBJ2-5 - TRBV5-5 CASSSDRGLGQETQYF TGTGCCAGCAGCTCTGACAGGGGGCTCGGGCAAGAGACCCAGTACTTC
15 - TRBJ1-3 - TRBV7-9 CASTLGGGAGNTIYF TGTGCCAGCACTCTGGGCGGGGGAGCTGGAAACACCATATATTTT
13 - TRBJ1-2 - TRBV6-5 CASSYWQGDGYTF TGTGCCAGCAGTTACTGGCAGGGCGATGGCTACACCTTC
15 TRBD2 TRBJ2-1 - TRBV19 CASKTTSGVYNEQFF TGTGCCAGTAAGACCACTAGCGGGGTCTACAATGAGCAGTTCTTC
15 - TRBJ2-7 few TRBV6-1 CASSEAGGLSYEQYF TGTGCCAGCAGTGAAGCGGGGGGACTCTCCTACGAGCAGTACTTC
14 - TRBJ1-1 - TRBV6-6 CASRRDAMNTEAFF TGTGCCAGCAGGCGGGACGCAATGAACACTGAAGCTTTCTTT
14 - TRBJ1-1 once TRBV6-4 CASSERAENTEAFF TGTGCCAGCAGTGAGCGCGCGGAAAACACTGAAGCTTTCTTT
14 - TRBJ1-1 - TRBV27 CASSGLPMNTEAFF TGTGCCAGTTCAGGCCTACCTATGAACACTGAAGCTTTCTTT
16 TRBD1 TRBJ1-2 - TRBV9 CASSPGQGVGNYGYTF TGTGCCAGCAGCCCGGGACAGGGTGTTGGTAACTATGGCTACACCTTC
14 - TRBJ2-7 - TRBV3-1/TRBV3-2 CASSPPGSYYEQYF TGTGCCAGCAGCCCCCCCGGGTCCTACTACGAGCAGTACTTC
11 - TRBJ2-7 - TRBV7-2 CASSSRREQYF TGTGCCAGCAGCTCCCGGAGGGAGCAGTACTTC
18 TRBD1 TRBJ1-4 - TRBV11-3 CASSLREGTGMYNEKLFF TGTGCCAGCAGCTTAAGGGAAGGGACAGGAATGTATAATGAAAAACTGTTTTTT
14 TRBD1 TRBJ1-2 - TRBV7-2 CASSPQGDNYGYTF TGTGCCAGCAGCCCACAGGGGGACAACTATGGCTACACCTTC
17 TRBD1 TRBJ1-1 few TRBV5-6 CASSLRGQGAEDTEAFF TGTGCCAGCAGCTTGCGGGGACAGGGGGCCGAGGACACTGAAGCTTTCTTT
15 - TRBJ1-2 - TRBV6-2/TRBV6-3 CASSYGSSSNYGYTF TGTGCCAGCAGTTACGGGAGCAGTTCGAACTATGGCTACACCTTC
15 TRBD1 TRBJ1-2 many TRBV7-6 CASTPEDREGYGYTF TGTGCCAGCACCCCGGAGGACAGGGAAGGGTATGGCTACACCTTC
13 - TRBJ1-1 - TRBV5-1 CASSLGLNTEAFF TGCGCCAGCAGCTTGGGTTTAAACACTGAAGCTTTCTTT
13 - TRBJ1-1 once TRBV18 CASSPGANTEAFF TGTGCCAGCTCACCAGGGGCCAACACTGAAGCTTTCTTT
18 TRBD1 TRBJ2-7 - TRBV7-9 CASSISGDRGFHSYEQYF TGTGCCAGCAGCATATCCGGGGACAGGGGTTTTCACTCCTACGAGCAGTACTTC
16 TRBD2 TRBJ2-1 - TRBV9 CASSFQTSHSYNEQFF TGTGCCAGCAGCTTCCAGACTAGCCATTCCTACAATGAGCAGTTCTTC
14 - TRBJ1-5 - TRBV7-9 CASSPPGRNQPQHF TGTGCCAGCAGCCCGCCTGGGAGAAATCAGCCCCAGCATTTT
16 TRBD1 TRBJ2-1 - TRBV7-9 CASSSGTGSSYNEQFF TGTGCCAGCAGTTCCGGGACAGGGAGCTCCTACAATGAGCAGTTCTTC
17 TRBD1 TRBJ1-5 - TRBV19 CASRQGVPSNSNQPQHF TGTGCCAGCCGACAGGGGGTACCATCGAATAGCAATCAGCCCCAGCATTTT
16 - TRBJ1-1 - TRBV28 CASSLPLGGTRGEAFF TGTGCCAGCAGTCTACCCTTGGGGGGGACGAGGGGTGAAGCTTTCTTT
13 - TRBJ1-1 - TRBV5-1 CASSFTANTEAFF TGCGCCAGCAGCTTTACAGCTAACACTGAAGCTTTCTTT
16 - TRBJ2-3 - TRBV3-1/TRBV3-2 CASSQESQAITDTQYF TGTGCCAGCAGCCAAGAAAGTCAAGCAATCACAGATACGCAGTATTTT
14 - TRBJ1-1 - TRBV2 CASSRVWGNTEAFF TGTGCCAGCAGCAGGGTGTGGGGTAACACTGAAGCTTTCTTT
16 - TRBJ2-3 - TRBV5-4 CASSIPGAVGTDTQYF TGTGCCAGCAGCATCCCAGGGGCTGTGGGCACAGATACGCAGTATTTT
13 - TRBJ1-4 - TRBV7-6 CASSFNREGKLFF TGTGCCAGCAGCTTTAACAGGGAGGGAAAACTGTTTTTT
16 - TRBJ2-1 - TRBV6-2/TRBV6-3 CASSYITGSSYNEQFF TGTGCCAGCAGTTACATCACAGGGAGCTCCTACAATGAGCAGTTCTTC